What follows describes a single T cell receptor (beta chain). Its antigen is as yet unknown. This sample was taken from a study of shared clonotypes between healthy human individuals. Study-wide context: Each donor's CD4 naive and CD4 memory cells filled three plates apiece, CD8 naive two, and CD8 memory one.

The study, taken as a whole, reports: Clonotypes shared by all four donors outscored non-shared clonotypes in generation probability. A handful of donors showed sharing of approximately 5% of naive CD4 clonotypes.

Using immunoSEQ multiplex PCR, the repertoire was profiled, and TCRdb retains in-frame clones only, with some absent. This table has hundreds of thousands of clones, about 96% appearing once. The clonotype was recovered from a woman aged 25-40 years in good health. Source material: naive CD4+ T cells sorted from blood. Stated subset: CD45RA+ positively selected.

CDR3 protein: CASSPAVYAAKNIQYF. The CDR3 DNA sequence: TGTGCCAGCAGTCCCGCCGTTTACGCGGCCAAAAACATTCAGTACTTC. This chain connects TRBV27 to TRBJ2-4; no definite D call. The CDR3 loop spans 16 amino acids. Germline values: CDR1 MNHEY, CDR2 SMNVEV (reference sequence). Trimming removed 5 bases at V and 1 base at J, with 15 bases between.